Below are 23 T cell receptor beta chains sequenced from a single sample in a study of blood T cell repertoires in COVID-19. Assay: immunoSEQ multiplex PCR; the TCRdb copy retains only in-frame clones and omits some. This table has around 55,000 clones, 70% to 90% appearing once. The sequenced material came from peripheral blood. The receptors originated from a human donor in a cohort sampled during active COVID-19.

The gene calls are TRBV3-1 (or the pseudogene TRBV3-2) and TRBJ2-7, with 8 bases matching TRBD1. Germline V CDR1 and CDR2: LGHDT, YNNKEL (reference sequence). The J segment lost 9 bases and the V segment lost 0 bases, leaving 10 bases of the junction unmatched. The CDR3 extends over 15 amino acids. For the CDR3, the DNA is TGTGCCAGCAGCCAAGACCACAGGGGGACCTCGGGGCAGTACTTC. Translated: CASSQDHRGTSGQYF.

The chain links TRBV7-9 to TRBJ2-2; no clear D gene. This CDR3 has 13 amino acids. The germline V gene encodes CDR1 SEHNR and CDR2 FQNEAQ (reference sequence). V was pared by 6 bases and J by 1 base, with 6 bases between. The CDR3 DNA is TGTGCCAGCAGGCACATGAACACCGGGGAGCTGTTTTTT. Its translation: CASRHMNTGELFF.

The V and J genes are TRBV7-9 and TRBJ2-7; weak D call: TRBD2 (6 bases). Germline assignment: CDR1 SEHNR and CDR2 FQNEAQ (reference sequence). The CDR3 length is 14 residues. V lost 1 base to trimming and J lost 3 bases, with 10 bases between them. CDR3 sequence (DNA): TGTGCCAGCAGCTTAGTTTTGGAGGGCTACGAGCAGTACTTC. Its protein product is CASSLVLEGYEQYF.

The chain has TRBV5-1 and TRBJ2-7, with 7 bases that match TRBD1. There are 15 residues in the CDR3. Germline CDR1 reads SGHRS; CDR2 reads YFSETQ. The trim removed 0 bases at V and 3 bases at J, leaving 6 bases unmatched. CDR3 sequence reads: CASSLEPQGDYEQYF. CDR3 DNA sequence: TGCGCCAGCAGCTTGGAACCGCAGGGGGACTACGAGCAGTACTTC.

The chain couples TRBV7-8 to TRBJ2-7, with 15 bases that match TRBD2. Looked up from germline, CDR1 is SGHVS and CDR2 is FQNEAQ. The CDR3 is 16 residues long. J was trimmed by 4 bases and V by 1 base; bases with no gene match: 2. CDR3 sequence reads: CASSLGGLAGGYEQYF. DNA of the CDR3: TGTGCCAGCAGCTTAGGTGGACTAGCGGGAGGGTACGAGCAGTACTTC.

This chain connects TRBV11-2 to TRBJ2-5, with D possibly TRBD1 on 5 matching bases. From germline, CDR1 is SGHAT and CDR2 FQNNGV. Trimming cost V 2 bases and J 5 bases, with 15 bases left between them. The length of the CDR3 is 15 residues. In nucleotides, the CDR3 is TGTGCCAGCAGCTTAAGGCAGGGCAGTGGGGAGACCCAGTACTTC. This gives the protein CASSLRQGSGETQYF.

This clone was recorded only once. The J gene is TRBJ1-2, the V gene TRBV9; D might be TRBD1 (5 bases). Germline lookup yields CDR1 SGDLS and CDR2 YYNGEE. The CDR3 has 16 residues. Trimming removed 0 bases at V and 3 bases at J, with 15 bases between. The CDR3 region is CASSVGIGVVDYGYTF. The DNA for the CDR3 is TGTGCCAGCAGCGTAGGAATAGGGGTGGTTGACTATGGCTACACCTTC.

The rearrangement joins TRBV5-1 to TRBJ2-7, with 7 bases aligning to TRBD2. In germline, CDR1 is SGHRS, CDR2 YFSETQ. V lost 4 bases to trimming and J lost 0 bases; unmatched junction nucleotides: 10. The CDR3 loop spans 16 amino acids. CDR3 sequence: CASSPPGLAVSYEQYF. DNA for the CDR3: TGCGCCAGCAGCCCTCCCGGGCTAGCGGTCTCCTACGAGCAGTACTTC.

This chain uses TRBV2 with TRBJ2-4; 11 nucleotides align to TRBD2. The V gene end was trimmed by 6 bases and the J gene end by 9 bases; junction bases not matched to a gene: 13. The CDR3 has 16 residues. Per the germline V gene, CDR1 is SNHLY and CDR2 is FYNNEI. The CDR3 is CASSYLLSGRAGIQYF. The CDR3 coding sequence is TGTGCCAGCAGCTACTTACTTAGCGGGAGGGCCGGCATTCAGTACTTC. Full variable domain (outside the CDR3, taken from reference TRBV2 and TRBJ2-4): EPEVTQTPSHQVTQMGQEVILRCVPISNHLYFYWYRQILGQKVEFLVSFYNNEISEKSEIFDDQFSVERPDGSNFTLKIRSTKLEDSAMYFCASSYLLSGRAGIQYFGAGTRLSVL.

The V gene is TRBV7-6, the J gene TRBJ2-5, with 10 bases fitting TRBD1. Germline loops: CDR1 SGHVS, CDR2 FNYEAQ. V lost 5 bases to trimming and J lost 5 bases; unmatched junction nucleotides: 8. This CDR3 comprises 15 residues. The CDR3 DNA reads as TGTGCCAGCAGCACCTGGACAGGGGGAGGGGAGACCCAGTACTTC. Translated, it gives CASSTWTGGGETQYF. The variable domain in full, with the rest retrieved from reference TRBV7-6 and TRBJ2-5, is GAGVSQSPRYKVTKRGQDVALRCDPISGHVSLYWYRQALGQGPEFLTYFNYEAQQDKSGLPNDRFSAERPEGSISTLTIQRTEQRDSAMYRCASSTWTGGGETQYFGPGTRLLVL.

J is TRBJ2-5 and V is TRBV2, with D uncertain. The CDR3 is made up of 12 amino acids. Germline V gene data show CDR1 as SNHLY and CDR2 as FYNNEI. Trimming cost V 2 bases and J 5 bases, with 6 bases left between them. CDR3 nucleotides: TGTGCCAGCAGTGAAAGACACGAGACCCAGTACTTC. Protein: CASSERHETQYF.

V gene TRBV6-4 combines with J gene TRBJ2-7, with TRBD2 as a possible D gene (6 bases). Germline lookup yields CDR1 MRHNA and CDR2 SNTAGT. The CDR3 has 13 residues. Trimming removed 9 bases at V and 3 bases at J, with 15 bases between. The DNA for the CDR3 is TGTGCCAGGGCTGGGGAGGCCCGCTACGAGCAGTACTTC. Protein product: CARAGEARYEQYF.

The chain combines TRBV18 with TRBJ1-5; a possible D gene is TRBD1 (6 bases). The CDR3 contains 16 residues. The germline CDR1 and CDR2 sequences are KGHSH and LQKENI. V was cut by 2 bases and J by 0 bases, with 11 bases left in between. The CDR3 DNA reads as TGTGCCAGCTCACCATTCGGGACACGTAGCAATCAGCCCCAGCATTTT. Amino acid sequence: CASSPFGTRSNQPQHF.

This chain connects TRBV7-2 to TRBJ1-2, with D hard to call. The V end lost 1 base, the J end lost 8 bases, and 14 bases lay between the germline ends. Germline CDR1 reads SGHTA; CDR2 reads FQGNSA. There are 14 residues in the CDR3. Here the CDR3 DNA reads TGTGCCAGCAGCTTAGTAAGGGCCGAGGGAGGCTACACCTTC. Residues: CASSLVRAEGGYTF.

The V gene is TRBV6-5, the J gene TRBJ1-1, with D possibly being TRBD1 (5 bases). The CDR3 runs to 15 residues. Germline CDR1 and CDR2: MNHEY and SVGAGI. V was pared by 2 bases and J by 5 bases, with 15 bases between. The CDR3 DNA reads as TGTGCCAGCAGTTACCCTCGGGGGTCGGGTACTGAAGCTTTCTTT. Encoded protein: CASSYPRGSGTEAFF.

The chain links TRBV4-2 to TRBJ1-1; no clear D. Trimming left V 0 bases short and J 13 bases short, with 24 bases between. The germline V gene encodes CDR1 LGHNA and CDR2 YNFKEQ. The CDR3 length is 16 residues. DNA for the CDR3: TGTGCCAGCAGCCAAGAAGGCACGGAGCCTGATTTGGTGCGTTTCTTT. Its translation: CASSQEGTEPDLVRFF.

The chain uses TRBV4-2 and TRBJ2-6, with TRBD1 matching over 7 bases. CDR3 length equals 17 residues. V gave up 6 bases and J gave up 2 bases; unmatched junction bases: 10. Germline-derived CDR1 and CDR2 are LGHNA and YNFKEQ. The CDR3, as DNA: TGTGCCAGCAGACCAGAGAGAACAGGGGCTGGGGCCAACGTCCTGACTTTC. Translated, it gives CASRPERTGAGANVLTF.

This chain links TRBV19 with TRBJ2-1; 9 nucleotides agree with TRBD2. V was clipped by 6 bases and J by 10 bases; unmatched bases: 13. Germline V CDR1 and CDR2: LNHDA, SQIVND (reference sequence). There are 15 residues in the CDR3. The CDR3 DNA reads as TGTGCCAGTAGCATCGAGGTAGCGGGAGTTGGGGAGCAGTTCTTC. Translating it yields CASSIEVAGVGEQFF.

The gene calls are TRBV4-2 and TRBJ2-7; 7 bases fit TRBD1. Germline V CDR1 and CDR2: LGHNA, YNFKEQ. CDR3 length equals 14 residues. Germline trimming cut 0 bases from V and 4 bases from J; bases unmatched to any gene: 3. In nucleotides, the CDR3 is TGTGCCAGCAGCCAAGAGTTGACAGGGTACGAGCAGTACTTC. This sequence encodes CASSQELTGYEQYF.

The chain recombines TRBV7-2 with TRBJ2-5; 9 bases are shared with TRBD2. CDR3 length: 15 residues. Germline lookup yields CDR1 SGHTA and CDR2 FQGNSA. Trimming removed 5 bases from V and 2 bases from J; junction bases left unmatched: 6. The CDR3 nucleotides are TGTGCCAGCAGCCCGGGGACTAGCTGGCAAGAGACCCAGTACTTC. This sequence encodes CASSPGTSWQETQYF.

The V call is TRBV28, the J call TRBJ2-6, with 9 nucleotides matching TRBD1. V shed 1 base, J shed 0 bases, and the junction held 4 bases outside the gene matches. Germline assignment: CDR1 MDHEN and CDR2 SYDVKM. The CDR3 is made up of 18 amino acids. CDR3 loop: CASSLLQGANSGANVLTF. The CDR3 nucleotides read TGTGCCAGCAGTTTATTACAGGGGGCGAACTCTGGGGCCAACGTCCTGACTTTC.

The rearrangement joins TRBV5-4 to TRBJ2-1, with 9 bases identical to TRBD1. Germline V gene data show CDR1 as SGHNT and CDR2 as YYREEE (reference sequence). Trimming at V came to 0 bases and at J to 5 bases, leaving 3 bases not matched to a gene. The CDR3 extends over 15 amino acids. The CDR3 loop is CASSLETGGNNEQFF. CDR3 in DNA: TGTGCCAGCAGCTTGGAGACAGGGGGAAACAATGAGCAGTTCTTC.

The chain joins TRBV7-2 to TRBJ2-1, with 8 positions matching TRBD2. Germline V CDR1 and CDR2: SGHTA, FQGNSA. Losses at the gene ends were 0 bases for V and 3 bases for J; bases not matched to a gene: 1. This CDR3 has 15 amino acids. This chain's CDR3 is CASSLASGIYNEQFF. The CDR3 DNA reads TGTGCCAGCAGCTTAGCTAGCGGGATCTACAATGAGCAGTTCTTC.